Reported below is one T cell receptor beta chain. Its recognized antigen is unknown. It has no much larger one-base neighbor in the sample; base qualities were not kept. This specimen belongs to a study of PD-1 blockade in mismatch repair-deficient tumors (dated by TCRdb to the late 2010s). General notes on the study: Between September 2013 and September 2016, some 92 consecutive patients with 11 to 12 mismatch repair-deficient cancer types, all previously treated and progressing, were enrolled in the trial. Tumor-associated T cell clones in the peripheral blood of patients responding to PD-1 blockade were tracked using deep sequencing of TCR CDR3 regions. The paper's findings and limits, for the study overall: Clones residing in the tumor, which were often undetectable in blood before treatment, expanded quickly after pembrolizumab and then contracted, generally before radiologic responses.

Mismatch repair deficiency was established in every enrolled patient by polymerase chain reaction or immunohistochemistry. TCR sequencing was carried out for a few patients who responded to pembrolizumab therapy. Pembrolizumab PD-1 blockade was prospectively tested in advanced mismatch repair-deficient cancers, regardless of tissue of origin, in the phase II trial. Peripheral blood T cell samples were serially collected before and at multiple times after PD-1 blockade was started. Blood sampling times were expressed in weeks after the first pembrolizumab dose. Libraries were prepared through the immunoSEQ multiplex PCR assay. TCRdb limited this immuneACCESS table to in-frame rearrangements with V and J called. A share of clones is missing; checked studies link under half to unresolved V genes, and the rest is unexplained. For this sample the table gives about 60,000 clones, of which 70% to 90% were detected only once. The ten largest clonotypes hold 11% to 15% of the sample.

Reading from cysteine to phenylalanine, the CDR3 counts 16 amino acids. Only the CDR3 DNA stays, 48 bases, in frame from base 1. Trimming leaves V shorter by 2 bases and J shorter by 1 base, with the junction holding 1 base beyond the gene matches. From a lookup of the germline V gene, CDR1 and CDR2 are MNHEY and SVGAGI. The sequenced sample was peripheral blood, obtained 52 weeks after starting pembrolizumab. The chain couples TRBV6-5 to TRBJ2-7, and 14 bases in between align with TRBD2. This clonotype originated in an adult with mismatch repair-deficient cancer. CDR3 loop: CASSYGLAGGSYEQYF. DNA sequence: TGTGCCAGCAGTTACGGACTAGCGGGAGGTTCCTACGAGCAGTACTTC.